A single sample is the source of the 17 T cell receptor beta chains below, sequenced in a study of identical twins. TCRdb reprocessed the 5' RACE reads via MiXCR and lists one record per CDR3 protein. Of about 210,000 distinct CDR3 sequences detected, around a tenth appear once; the ten largest clones hold 4.5% to 5.5%. Sequencing was performed on memory (CD45RO+) T cells sorted from blood. These receptors originate from a woman in her late teens or twenties in good health.

This clonotype was detected many times. The chain uses TRBV20-1 and TRBJ2-3; no clear D gene. Between the trimmed V and J ends, which lost 5 bases and 5 bases, there was a span of 17 bases. Germline-derived CDR1 and CDR2 are DFQATT and SNEGSKA (reference sequence). The CDR3 has 14 residues. CDR3: CSAVVGSSQDTQYF. The DNA of the CDR3 is TGCAGTGCTGTAGTGGGGTCTTCACAAGATACGCAGTATTTT.

On this clonotype: Germline and junction disagree at one end, which may indicate a read error. The chain employs TRBV29-1 and TRBJ1-2; 9 bases are a match to TRBD1. CDR3 size: 13 residues. The germline V gene has CDR1 SQVTM and CDR2 ANQGSEA. The CDR3 region has the DNA TGCAGCGTAGAAGGGACAGGGTCCTATGGCTACACCTTC. The encoded protein is CSVEGTGSYGYTF.

This clonotype has just a few counts. This chain connects TRBV2 to TRBJ1-5, with D possibly matching TRBD1 (6 bases). The CDR3 runs 16 residues. From germline, CDR1 is SNHLY and CDR2 FYNNEI. Trimming left V 4 bases short and J 9 bases short, with 22 bases between. This CDR3 reads CASSVGGWQGSWPQHF. CDR3 nucleotide sequence: TGTGCCAGCAGTGTAGGAGGTTGGCAGGGGTCTTGGCCCCAGCATTTT.

This clonotype was seen at least ten times. The V call is TRBV12-3 or TRBV12-4, the J call TRBJ2-3; D unresolved. CDR3 length: 12 amino acids. V was clipped by 4 bases and J by 9 bases, with 11 bases between them. CDR3 sequence reads: CASSSGRGTQYF. The CDR3 coding sequence is TGTGCCAGCAGTTCAGGCCGCGGCACGCAGTATTTT.

The chain couples TRBV3-1 to TRBJ2-2; TRBD1 might be the D (5 bases). The ends were cut back, 0 bases at V and 3 bases at J, with 11 bases in the middle. CDR1 and CDR2 (germline): LGHDT, YNNKEL (reference sequence). This CDR3 has 16 residues. The CDR3 coding sequence is TGTGCCAGCAGCCAAGAATACAGGATGGACACCGGGGAGCTGTTTTTT. Residues: CASSQEYRMDTGELFF.

The sample holds a few counts of this clonotype. V usage is TRBV20-1 and J usage is TRBJ1-6; 10 bases are shared with TRBD1. Trimming took 6 bases from V and 8 from J; bases not matched to a gene: 7. Looked up from germline, CDR1 is DFQATT and CDR2 is SNEGSKA (reference sequence). There are 14 residues in the CDR3. CDR3 DNA: TGCAGTGCGCCGACAGGGGGCGCGGATTCACCCCTCCACTTT. Translating it yields CSAPTGGADSPLHF.

V is TRBV18 and J is TRBJ2-5, with D possibly matching TRBD1 (6 bases). Germline loops: CDR1 KGHSH, CDR2 LQKENI. The CDR3 contains 15 residues. The ends were cut back, 6 bases at V and 2 bases at J, with 16 bases in the middle. CDR3 in amino acids: CASSTQGTIQETQYF. The CDR3 region has the DNA TGTGCCAGCTCCACACAGGGAACGATACAAGAGACCCAGTACTTC.

This clonotype was counted a few times. The chain carries TRBV3-1 and TRBJ2-7; D remains unclear. The CDR3 has 11 amino acids. V was shortened by 1 base and J by 7 bases, with 5 bases between the two germline ends. The germline V gene encodes CDR1 LGHDT and CDR2 YNNKEL (reference sequence). As DNA, the CDR3 is TGTGCCAGCAGCCAAGGTCCTGAGCAGTACTTC. Protein product: CASSQGPEQYF.

V gene TRBV10-3 combines with J gene TRBJ1-1; D ambiguous. Trimming pared 11 bases from V and 1 base from J, leaving 14 bases between. This CDR3 comprises 13 residues. Germline V gene lookup returns CDR1 ENHRY and CDR2 SYGVKD. The CDR3 here is CAARRQGNTEAFF. The DNA for the CDR3 is TGTGCCGCCAGGAGACAAGGGAACACTGAAGCTTTCTTT.

The chain has TRBV20-1 and TRBJ2-1; TRBD2 agrees at 10 bases. The CDR3 consists of 16 residues. The trim removed 3 bases at V and 8 bases at J, leaving 13 bases unmatched. Germline V gene sequence: CDR1 DFQATT, CDR2 SNEGSKA (reference sequence). This CDR3 reads CSARDHSGGRADEQFF. The CDR3 region has the DNA TGCAGTGCTAGGGACCATAGCGGGGGGCGGGCAGATGAGCAGTTCTTC.

This clonotype was counted ten times or more. J is TRBJ2-2 and V is TRBV12-3 or TRBV12-4; 14 nucleotides agree with TRBD2. CDR3 length equals 16 residues. J was trimmed by 5 bases and V by 5 bases; bases with no gene match: 4. CDR3 DNA: TGTGCCAGCAGTACCCGGACTAGCGGGAGGACCGGGGAGCTGTTTTTT. Its translation is CASSTRTSGRTGELFF.

This clonotype came up a few times. The chain is built from TRBV6-1 and TRBJ1-2; D remains ambiguous. The CDR3 is 15 residues long. The ends were cut back, 2 bases at V and 6 bases at J, with 16 bases in the middle. Germline-derived CDR1 and CDR2 are MNHNS and SASEGT. The CDR3 DNA reads as TGTGCCAGCAGTGAAACTACATCCGGCAGAGATGGCTACACCTTC. Protein: CASSETTSGRDGYTF.

V is TRBV7-6 and J is TRBJ2-1; possible D gene TRBD2, 6 bases. Germline V gene sequence: CDR1 SGHVS, CDR2 FNYEAQ. Deletions cut 1 base from V and 4 bases from J, with 11 bases between. The CDR3 length is 15 residues. The CDR3 coding sequence is TGTGCCAGCAGCTTAGGGGGGGTTAAGTACAATGAGCAGTTCTTC. It translates to CASSLGGVKYNEQFF.

This chain connects TRBV20-1 to TRBJ2-7; 11 bases agree with TRBD2. Germline V gene sequence: CDR1 DFQATT, CDR2 SNEGSKA (reference sequence). This CDR3 is built from 13 residues. Trimming at V came to 6 bases and at J to 7 bases, leaving 8 bases not matched to a gene. CDR3 DNA: TGCAGTGCGGGGACTAGCGGAGTCTGGGAGCAGTACTTC. This gives the protein CSAGTSGVWEQYF.

V is TRBV5-1 and J is TRBJ2-7, with D maybe TRBD2 (5 bases). Trimming removed 0 bases at V and 2 bases at J, with 12 bases between. Germline CDR1 and CDR2: SGHRS and YFSETQ. CDR3 length equals 15 residues. DNA for the CDR3: TGCGCCAGCAGCTTGGGAGGGATGGGAACCTACGAGCAGTACTTC. Its protein product is CASSLGGMGTYEQYF.

There are a few counts of this clonotype. The chain carries TRBV20-1 and TRBJ2-6; D not resolved. Germline CDR1 reads DFQATT; CDR2 reads SNEGSKA (reference sequence). The CDR3 runs to 15 residues. The ends were cut back, 0 bases at V and 4 bases at J, with 10 bases in the middle. The CDR3 DNA reads as TGCAGTGCTAGAGATGGGGATTCAGGGGCCAACGTCCTGACTTTC. It is translated as CSARDGDSGANVLTF.

The chain has TRBV27 and TRBJ1-2; perhaps TRBD1 as D (6 bases). CDR1 is MNHEY and CDR2 is SMNVEV in the germline V gene (reference sequence). CDR3 size: 14 residues. Trimming cost V 4 bases and J 0 bases, with 9 bases left between them. The CDR3 here is CASSYRDPNYGYTF. The CDR3, as DNA: TGTGCCAGCAGTTACAGGGACCCTAACTATGGCTACACCTTC.